This T cell receptor beta chain was observed in a study of long-term antiretroviral therapy in people with HIV. Study results and limitations: Following ART, diversity rose but still fell short of transplant donor controls.

Turning to this clone: Its antigen remains unknown.

Germline lookup yields CDR1 DFQATT and CDR2 SNEGSKA (reference sequence). The CDR3 is made up of 11 amino acids. Deletions cut 2 bases from V and 1 base from J, with 3 bases between. The assay, immunoSEQ v3.0, was run at survey level. Produced via immunoSEQ multiplex PCR; TCRdb's table is partial and in-frame only. Found here are 16,000 or so clones, over 75% of them singletons; the top ten hold roughly 15%. The sequencing used unsorted PBMCs, collected 2.1 to 2.2 years before starting antiretroviral therapy. This sequence was found in a man younger than 45 with HIV. The chain employs TRBV20-1 and TRBJ2-7; D call uncertain. DNA of the CDR3: TGCAGTGCTAGAATTTCCTACGAGCAGTACTTC. It is translated as CSARISYEQYF.